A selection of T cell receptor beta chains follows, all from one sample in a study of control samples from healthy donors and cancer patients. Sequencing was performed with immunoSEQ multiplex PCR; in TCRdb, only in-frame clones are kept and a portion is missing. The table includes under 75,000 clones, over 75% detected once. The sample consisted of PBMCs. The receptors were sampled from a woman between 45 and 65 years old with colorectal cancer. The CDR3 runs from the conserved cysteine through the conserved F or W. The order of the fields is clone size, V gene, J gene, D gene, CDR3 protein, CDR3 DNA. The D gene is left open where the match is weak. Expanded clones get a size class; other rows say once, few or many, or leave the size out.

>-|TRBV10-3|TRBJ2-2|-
CAIQRELDTGELFF
TGTGCCATACAGAGGGAGTTGGACACCGGGGAGCTGTTTTTT
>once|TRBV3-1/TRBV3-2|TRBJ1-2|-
CASRGEEVGYTF
TGTGCCAGCAGAGGAGAAGAGGTCGGCTACACCTTC
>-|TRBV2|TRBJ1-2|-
CASSDSVIYGYTF
TGTGCCAGCAGTGATTCAGTTATCTATGGCTACACCTTC
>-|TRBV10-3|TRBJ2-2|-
CAIGSGGVELFF
TGTGCCATCGGGTCTGGCGGCGTGGAGCTGTTTTTT
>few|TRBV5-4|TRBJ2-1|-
CASSGRDHYNEQFF
TGTGCCAGCAGCGGCCGGGACCACTACAATGAGCAGTTCTTC
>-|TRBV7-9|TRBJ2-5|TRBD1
CASSRGQAAKETQYF
TGTGCCAGCAGCCGGGGACAGGCGGCCAAGGAGACCCAGTACTTC
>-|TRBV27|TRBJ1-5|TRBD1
CASSPLTGNMYQPQHF
TGTGCCAGCAGTCCCTTGACAGGGAATATGTATCAGCCCCAGCATTTT
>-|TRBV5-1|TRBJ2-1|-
CASSLDRAVNEQFF
TGCGCCAGCAGCTTGGACAGGGCGGTTAATGAGCAGTTCTTC
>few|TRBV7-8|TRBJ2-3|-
CASSPPREDTQYF
TGTGCCAGCAGCCCCCCGCGGGAAGATACGCAGTATTTT
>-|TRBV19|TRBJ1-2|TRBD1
CASSMNRGYGYTF
TGTGCCAGTAGTATGAACAGGGGCTATGGCTACACCTTC
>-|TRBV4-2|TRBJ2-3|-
CASSQDASDTQYF
TGTGCCAGCAGCCAAGATGCCTCAGATACGCAGTATTTT
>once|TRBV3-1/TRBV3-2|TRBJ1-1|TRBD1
CASSRGVRGRNTEAFF
TGTGCCAGCAGCCGCGGGGTCAGGGGGCGGAACACTGAAGCTTTCTTT
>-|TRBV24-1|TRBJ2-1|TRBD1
CATSGQGNEQFF
TGTGCCACCAGTGGACAGGGGAATGAGCAGTTCTTC
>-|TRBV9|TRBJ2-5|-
CASSAGIGGPRPKYF
TGTGCCAGCAGCGCCGGAATTGGGGGGCCAAGACCCAAGTACTTC
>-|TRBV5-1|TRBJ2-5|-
CASSLGAAQETQYF
TGCGCCAGCAGCTTGGGGGCAGCCCAAGAGACCCAGTACTTC
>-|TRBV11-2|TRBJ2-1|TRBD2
CASSSGTSAYNEQFF
TGTGCCAGCAGCTCCGGCACTAGCGCCTACAATGAGCAGTTCTTC
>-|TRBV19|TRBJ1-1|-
CASRIETGPTNTEAFF
TGTGCCAGTAGGATCGAAACAGGGCCGACGAACACTGAAGCTTTCTTT
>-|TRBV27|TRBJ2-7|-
CASSLRAQGVNEQYF
TGTGCCAGCAGTTTACGGGCTCAGGGTGTAAACGAGCAGTACTTC
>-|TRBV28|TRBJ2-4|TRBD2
CASSFSGATKNIQYF
TGTGCCAGCAGTTTTAGCGGGGCCACCAAAAACATTCAGTACTTC
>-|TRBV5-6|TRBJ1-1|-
CASSSLGGPNTEAFF
TGTGCCAGCAGCTCTCTTGGGGGGCCAAACACTGAAGCTTTCTTT
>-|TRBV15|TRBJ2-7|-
CATSSSGIYEQYF
TGTGCCACCAGCAGTTCAGGGATCTACGAGCAGTACTTC
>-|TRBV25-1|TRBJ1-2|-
CASSESGGAKQYGYTF
TGTGCCAGCAGTGAATCGGGGGGGGCGAAGCAATATGGCTACACCTTC
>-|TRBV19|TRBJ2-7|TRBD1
CASSITGTGRERQYF
TGTGCCAGTAGTATTACCGGGACAGGGAGGGAAAGGCAGTACTTC
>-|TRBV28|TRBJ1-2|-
CASSPPPGYTF
TGTGCCAGCAGTCCCCCTCCTGGCTACACCTTC
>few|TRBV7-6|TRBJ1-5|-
CASSSGVGGSRGDQPQHF
TGTGCCAGCAGCTCAGGGGTAGGGGGATCGCGCGGAGATCAGCCCCAGCATTTT
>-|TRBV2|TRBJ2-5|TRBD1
CASSDGTGGETQYF
TGTGCCAGCAGTGACGGGACAGGGGGAGAGACCCAGTACTTC